The entry that follows covers one T cell receptor beta chain sequence. Its target is unknown. This sample is part of a study of shared clonotypes between healthy human individuals. Notes on the study in general: Memory subsets had estimated richness that was generally smaller than that of naive subsets. Sampling included only blood; tissue repertoires likely differ. With a few donors compared, approximately 5% of naive CD4 clonotypes were shared.

When replicate PCRs were run on sorted subsets, they used 200 ng DNA, tens of thousands of T cell genomes. Clones were read by immunoSEQ multiplex PCR, and TCRdb kept only the in-frame ones, dropping some. The table includes nearly 2 million clones, 85% to 95% detected once. Terminally differentiated effector memory CD45RA+ cells were excluded by CCR7 positive selection of CD45RO-negative cells. The sample consisted of naive CD8+ T cells sorted from blood. The clonotype comes from a man aged 18 to 29 in good health.

The CDR3 protein is CSASPTGLPDTEAFF. The CDR3 nucleotides are TGCAGCGCTAGTCCTACAGGGTTACCGGACACTGAAGCTTTCTTT. V usage is TRBV29-1 and J usage is TRBJ1-1; possibly TRBD1 for D (6 bases). Looked up from germline, CDR1 is SQVTM and CDR2 is ANQGSEA. Trimming left V 7 bases short and J 3 bases short, with 21 bases between. CDR3 length: 15 residues.